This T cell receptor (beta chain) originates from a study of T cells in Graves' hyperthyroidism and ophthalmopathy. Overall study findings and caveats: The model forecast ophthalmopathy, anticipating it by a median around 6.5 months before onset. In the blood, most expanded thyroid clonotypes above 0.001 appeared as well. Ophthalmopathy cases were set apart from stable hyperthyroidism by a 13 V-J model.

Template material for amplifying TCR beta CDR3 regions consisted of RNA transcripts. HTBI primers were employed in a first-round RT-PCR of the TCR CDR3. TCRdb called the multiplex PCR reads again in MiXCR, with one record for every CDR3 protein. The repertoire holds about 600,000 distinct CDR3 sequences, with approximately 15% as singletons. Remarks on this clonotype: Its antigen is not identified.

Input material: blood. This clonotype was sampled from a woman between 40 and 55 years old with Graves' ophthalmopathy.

The CDR3 region is CASSSTLADSYNEQFF. In nucleotides, the CDR3 is TGTGCCAGTAGCTCAACCTTGGCGGACTCCTACAATGAGCAGTTCTTC. The chain uses TRBV19 and TRBJ2-1; no reliable D call. The CDR3 sequence is 16 residues long. Germline values: CDR1 LNHDA, CDR2 SQIVND (reference sequence). The V end was cut by 6 bases, the J end by 0 bases, with 15 bases between. Full variable domain (remainder filled in from reference TRBV19 and TRBJ2-1): DGGITQSPKYLFRKEGQNVTLSCEQNLNHDAMYWYRQDPGQGLRLIYYSQIVNDFQKGDIAEGYSVSREKKESFPLTVTSAQKNPTAFYLCASSSTLADSYNEQFFGPGTRLTVL.